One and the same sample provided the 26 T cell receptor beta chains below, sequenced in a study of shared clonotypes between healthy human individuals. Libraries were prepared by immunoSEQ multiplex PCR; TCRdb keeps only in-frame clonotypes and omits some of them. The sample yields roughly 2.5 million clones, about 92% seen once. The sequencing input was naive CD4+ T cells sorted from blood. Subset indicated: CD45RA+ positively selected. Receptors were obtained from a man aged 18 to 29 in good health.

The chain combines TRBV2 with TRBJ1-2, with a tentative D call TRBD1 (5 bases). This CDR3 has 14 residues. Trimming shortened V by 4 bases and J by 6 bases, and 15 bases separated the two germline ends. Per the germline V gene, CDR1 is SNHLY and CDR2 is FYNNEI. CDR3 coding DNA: TGTGCCAGCAGTGGCGGGGGTATGTTGAATGGCTACACCTTC. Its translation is CASSGGGMLNGYTF.

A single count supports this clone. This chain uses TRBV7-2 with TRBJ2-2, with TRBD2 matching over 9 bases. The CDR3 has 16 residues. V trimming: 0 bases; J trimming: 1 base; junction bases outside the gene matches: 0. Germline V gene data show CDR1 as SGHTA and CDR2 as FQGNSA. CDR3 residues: CASSLALAGNTGELFF. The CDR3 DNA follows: TGTGCCAGCAGCTTAGCACTAGCGGGGAACACCGGGGAGCTGTTTTTT.

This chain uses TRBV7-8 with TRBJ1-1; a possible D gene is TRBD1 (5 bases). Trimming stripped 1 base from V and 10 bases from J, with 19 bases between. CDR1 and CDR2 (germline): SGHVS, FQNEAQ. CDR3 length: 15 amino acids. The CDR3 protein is CASSLESQGGVGAFF. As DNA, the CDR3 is TGTGCCAGCAGCTTAGAGTCCCAGGGAGGGGTGGGAGCTTTCTTT.

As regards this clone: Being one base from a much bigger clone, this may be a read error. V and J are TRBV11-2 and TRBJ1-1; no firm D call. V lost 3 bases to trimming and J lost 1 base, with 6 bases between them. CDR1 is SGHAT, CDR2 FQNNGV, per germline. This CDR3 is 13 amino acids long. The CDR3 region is CASSFDGNTEAFF. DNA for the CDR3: TGTGCCAGCAGCTTCGACGGGAACACTGAAGCTTTCTTT.

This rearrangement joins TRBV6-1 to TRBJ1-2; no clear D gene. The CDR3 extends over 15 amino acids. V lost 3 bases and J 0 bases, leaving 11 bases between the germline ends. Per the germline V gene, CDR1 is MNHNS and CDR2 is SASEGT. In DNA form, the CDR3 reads TGTGCCAGCAGTGACCGGACGCTTGCTAACTATGGCTACACCTTC. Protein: CASSDRTLANYGYTF.

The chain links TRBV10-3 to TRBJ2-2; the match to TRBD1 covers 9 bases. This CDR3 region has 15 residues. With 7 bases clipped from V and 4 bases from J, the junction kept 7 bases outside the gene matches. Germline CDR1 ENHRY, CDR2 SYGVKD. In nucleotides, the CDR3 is TGTGCCATCAATTCACAGGGGGCTGGCACCGGGGAGCTGTTTTTT. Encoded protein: CAINSQGAGTGELFF.

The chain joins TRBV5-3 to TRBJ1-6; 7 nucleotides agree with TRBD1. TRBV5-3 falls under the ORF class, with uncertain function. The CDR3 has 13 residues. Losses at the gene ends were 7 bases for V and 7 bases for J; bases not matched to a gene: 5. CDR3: CARRRDRNSPLHF. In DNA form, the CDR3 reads TGTGCCAGACGCCGGGACAGAAATTCACCCCTCCACTTT.

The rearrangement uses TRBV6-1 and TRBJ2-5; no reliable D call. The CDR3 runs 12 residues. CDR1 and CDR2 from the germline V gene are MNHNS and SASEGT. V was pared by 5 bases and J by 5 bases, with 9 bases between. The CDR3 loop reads CASSTVAETQYF. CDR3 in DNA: TGTGCCAGCAGTACAGTTGCTGAGACCCAGTACTTC.

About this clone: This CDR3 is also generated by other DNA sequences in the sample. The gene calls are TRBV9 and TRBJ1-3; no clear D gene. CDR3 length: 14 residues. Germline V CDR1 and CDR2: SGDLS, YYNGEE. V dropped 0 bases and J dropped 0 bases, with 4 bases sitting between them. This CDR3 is CASSVDASGNTIYF. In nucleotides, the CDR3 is TGTGCCAGCAGCGTAGACGCCTCTGGAAACACCATATATTTT.

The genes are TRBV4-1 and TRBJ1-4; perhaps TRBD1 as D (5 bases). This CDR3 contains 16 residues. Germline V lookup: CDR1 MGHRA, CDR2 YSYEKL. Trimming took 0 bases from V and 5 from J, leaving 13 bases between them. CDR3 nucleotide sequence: TGCGCCAGCAGCCAAGATTCCCCCGGGGCAAATGAAAAACTGTTTTTT. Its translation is CASSQDSPGANEKLFF.

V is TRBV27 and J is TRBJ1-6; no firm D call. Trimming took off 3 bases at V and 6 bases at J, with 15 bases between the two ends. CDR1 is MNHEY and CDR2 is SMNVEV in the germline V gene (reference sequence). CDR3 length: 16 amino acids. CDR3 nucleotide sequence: TGTGCCAGCAGTTTCCGGGCAAGGGCGGGTAATTCACCCCTCCACTTT. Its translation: CASSFRARAGNSPLHF.

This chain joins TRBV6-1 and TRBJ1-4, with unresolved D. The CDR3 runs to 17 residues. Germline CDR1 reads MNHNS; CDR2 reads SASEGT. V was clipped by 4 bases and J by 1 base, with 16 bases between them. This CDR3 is CASSVADYSLTNEKLFF. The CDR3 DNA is TGTGCCAGCAGTGTCGCAGACTATTCCTTAACTAATGAAAAACTGTTTTTT.

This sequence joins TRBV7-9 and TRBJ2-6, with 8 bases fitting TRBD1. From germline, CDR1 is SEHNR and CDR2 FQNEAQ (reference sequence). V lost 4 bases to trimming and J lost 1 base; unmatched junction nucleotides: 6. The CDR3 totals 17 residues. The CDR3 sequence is CASSSRGQISGANVLTF. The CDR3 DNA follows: TGTGCCAGCAGCTCCAGGGGGCAGATATCTGGGGCCAACGTCCTGACTTTC.

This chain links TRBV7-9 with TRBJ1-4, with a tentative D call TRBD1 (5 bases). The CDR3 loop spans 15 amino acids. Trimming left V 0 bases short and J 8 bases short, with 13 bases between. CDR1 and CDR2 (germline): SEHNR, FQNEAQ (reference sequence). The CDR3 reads CASSLALGGGEKLFF. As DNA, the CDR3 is TGTGCCAGCAGCTTAGCCCTCGGGGGGGGAGAAAAACTGTTTTTT.

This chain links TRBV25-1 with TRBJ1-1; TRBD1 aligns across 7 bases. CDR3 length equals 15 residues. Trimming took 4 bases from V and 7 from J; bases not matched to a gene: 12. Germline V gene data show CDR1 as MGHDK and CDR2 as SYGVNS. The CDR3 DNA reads TGTGCCAGCAGTGCGAACATCGGGACAGACTTTGAAGCTTTCTTT. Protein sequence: CASSANIGTDFEAFF.

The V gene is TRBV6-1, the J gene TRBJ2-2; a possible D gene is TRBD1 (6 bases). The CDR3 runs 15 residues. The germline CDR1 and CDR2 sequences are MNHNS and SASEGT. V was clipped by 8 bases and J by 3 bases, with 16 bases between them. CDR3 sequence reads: CASVPDRSDTGELFF. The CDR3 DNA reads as TGTGCCAGCGTACCCGACAGGTCTGACACCGGGGAGCTGTTTTTT.

CDR3 in DNA: TGTGCCAGCAGCTTAGTTATCGGGGGGAACACTGAAGCTTTCTTT. Amino acids: CASSLVIGGNTEAFF. The rearrangement uses TRBV7-2 and TRBJ1-1; maybe TRBD1 (5 bases). The CDR3 spans 15 residues. V was cut by 1 base and J by 1 base, with 10 bases left in between. Germline V gene lookup returns CDR1 SGHTA and CDR2 FQGNSA.

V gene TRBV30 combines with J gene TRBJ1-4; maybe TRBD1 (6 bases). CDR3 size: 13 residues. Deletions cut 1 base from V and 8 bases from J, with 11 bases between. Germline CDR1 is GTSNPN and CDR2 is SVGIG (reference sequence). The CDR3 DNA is TGTGCCTGGAGTGCACGGGGGGCGGAAAAACTGTTTTTT. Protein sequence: CAWSARGAEKLFF.

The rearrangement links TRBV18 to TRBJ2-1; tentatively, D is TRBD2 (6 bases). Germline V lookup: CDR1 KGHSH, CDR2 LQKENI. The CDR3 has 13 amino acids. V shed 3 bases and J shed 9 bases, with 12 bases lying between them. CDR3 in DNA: TGTGCCAGCTCACCGACCGGGGGAGGTGAGCAGTTCTTC. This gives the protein CASSPTGGGEQFF.

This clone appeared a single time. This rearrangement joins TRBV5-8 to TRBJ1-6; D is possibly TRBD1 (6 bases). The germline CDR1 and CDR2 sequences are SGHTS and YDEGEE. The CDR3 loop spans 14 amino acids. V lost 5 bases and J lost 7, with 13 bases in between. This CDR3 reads CASRTGEGNSPLHF. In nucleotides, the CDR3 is TGTGCCAGCAGGACAGGCGAGGGCAATTCACCCCTCCACTTT.

The CDR3: CASSPPTGGGSPLHF. The CDR3 DNA reads as TGTGCCAGCTCACCACCGACAGGGGGAGGGTCACCCCTCCACTTT. The rearrangement uses TRBV18 and TRBJ1-6, with 9 bases lining up with TRBD1. Germline CDR1 KGHSH, CDR2 LQKENI. The CDR3 runs 15 residues. V lost 0 bases and J lost 10; bases outside the gene matches: 4.

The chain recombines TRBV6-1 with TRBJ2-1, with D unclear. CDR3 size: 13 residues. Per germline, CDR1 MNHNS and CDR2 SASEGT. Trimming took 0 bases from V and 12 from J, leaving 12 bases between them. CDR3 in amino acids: CASSEAGLPGQFF. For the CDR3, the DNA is TGTGCCAGCAGTGAAGCCGGGCTCCCCGGGCAGTTCTTC.

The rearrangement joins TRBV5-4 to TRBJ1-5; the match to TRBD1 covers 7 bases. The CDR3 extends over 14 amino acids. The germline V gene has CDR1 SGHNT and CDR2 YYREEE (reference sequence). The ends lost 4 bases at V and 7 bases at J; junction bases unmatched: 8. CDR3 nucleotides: TGTGCCAGCAGCCTAGAACAGGGGAGCCAGCCCCAGCATTTT. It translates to CASSLEQGSQPQHF.

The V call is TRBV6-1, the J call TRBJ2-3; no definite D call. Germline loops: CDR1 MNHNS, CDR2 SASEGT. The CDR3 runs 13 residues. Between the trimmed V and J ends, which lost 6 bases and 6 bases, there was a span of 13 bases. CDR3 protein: CASSALAADTQYF. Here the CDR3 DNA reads TGTGCCAGCAGCGCACTGGCAGCGGATACGCAGTATTTT.

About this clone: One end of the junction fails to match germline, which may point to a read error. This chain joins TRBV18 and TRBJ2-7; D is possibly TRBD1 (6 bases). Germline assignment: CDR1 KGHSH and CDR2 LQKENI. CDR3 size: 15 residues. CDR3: CASSPQGTLEVEQYF. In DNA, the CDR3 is TGTGCCAGCTCCCCACAGGGTACCTTGGAGGTCGAGCAGTACTTC. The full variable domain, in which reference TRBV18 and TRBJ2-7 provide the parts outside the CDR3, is NAGVMQNPRHLVRRRGQEARLRCSPMKGHSHVYWYRQLPEEGLKFMVYLQKENIIDESGMPKERFSAEFPKEGPSILRIQQVVRGDSAAYFCASSPQGTLEVEQYFGPGTRLTVT.

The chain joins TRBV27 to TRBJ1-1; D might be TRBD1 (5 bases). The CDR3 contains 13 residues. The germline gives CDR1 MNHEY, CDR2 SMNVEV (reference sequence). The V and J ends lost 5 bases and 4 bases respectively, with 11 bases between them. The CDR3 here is CASSRGQGTEAFF. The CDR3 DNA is TGTGCCAGCAGTCGGGGCCAGGGCACTGAAGCTTTCTTT.